This T cell receptor beta chain was profiled in a study of T cell responses to AZD1222 COVID-19 vaccine. As regards this clone: Its antigen remains unidentified.

Here immunoSEQ multiplex PCR was the method, and the copy in TCRdb shows in-frame clones only, minus some. The table lists fewer than 100,000 clones, 88% of them singletons. Whole-study results and caveats: Reportedly, nearly half the spike-specific TCRs target unmutated variant regions. Most donors were white British and more were female, and clonal diversity was possibly underestimated. Spike-wide vaccine-associated CD4 TCRs dominated at 160-218 and 743-854. Seropositive status at baseline applied to only 5 to 7 AZD1222 recipients.

CDR1 and CDR2 from the germline V gene are SGHRS and YFSETQ. Between the trimmed V and J ends, which lost 3 bases and 0 bases, there was a span of 6 bases. The CDR3 has 13 residues. The sequenced sample was peripheral blood, obtained 28 days after the second AZD1222 dose. The chain employs TRBV5-1 and TRBJ1-1; D gene uncertain. The TCR originated in an adult who received the AZD1222 COVID-19 vaccine. Here the CDR3 DNA reads TGCGCCAGCAGCTGGCAGATGAACACTGAAGCTTTCTTT. Its translation is CASSWQMNTEAFF.